A selection of T cell receptor beta chains follows, all from one sample in a study of T-cell reconstitution after alpha-beta-depleted transplantation in children. A single record per CDR3 protein comes from TCRdb applying MiXCR to the PCR reads. Of 90,000 to 100,000 distinct CDR3 sequences in the sample, about a quarter were seen once. The starting material was PBMCs, obtained before TCRalphabeta/CD19-depleted stem cell transplant. The source is a boy aged 2-15 years with acute lymphoblastic leukemia, due to receive a stem cell transplant. The CDR3 runs from the conserved cysteine through the conserved F or W. Some rows have no size entry. The others give once, few or many, or a class for an expanded clone.

clone size: few; V gene: TRBV7-2; CDR3 protein: CASSLPSQRDSYEQYF
clone size: .; V gene: TRBV9; CDR3 protein: CASSAPRDSSYQETQYF
clone size: .; V gene: TRBV4-3; CDR3 protein: CASSQVGDGSVDTQYF
clone size: .; V gene: TRBV7-6; CDR3 protein: CASSLASSGGTGELFF
clone size: .; V gene: TRBV7-2; CDR3 protein: CASSPSTGRKNIQYF
clone size: .; V gene: TRBV7-9; CDR3 protein: CASSFGQGADTQYF
clone size: few; V gene: TRBV20-1; CDR3 protein: CSAEPGTGNEKLFF
clone size: .; V gene: TRBV28; CDR3 protein: CASNLAGNQPQHF
clone size: .; V gene: TRBV6-5; CDR3 protein: CASSYSRTGFNEQFF
clone size: .; V gene: TRBV28; CDR3 protein: CASTPTLNTEAFF
clone size: .; V gene: TRBV25-1; CDR3 protein: CASRQGPSNEKLFF
clone size: .; V gene: TRBV20-1; CDR3 protein: CSASGSAETQYF
clone size: .; V gene: TRBV28; CDR3 protein: CASTLSLGSYEQYF
clone size: .; V gene: TRBV11-2; CDR3 protein: CASSLEAGYEQYF
clone size: few; V gene: TRBV12-3/TRBV12-4; CDR3 protein: CASSLDRVEKLFF
clone size: few; V gene: TRBV27; CDR3 protein: CASSLGRRGWYEQYF
clone size: .; V gene: TRBV2; CDR3 protein: CANSPRLAGAKNIQYF
clone size: .; V gene: TRBV15; CDR3 protein: CATSIGSDEQFF
clone size: few; V gene: TRBV29-1; CDR3 protein: CSVSDRTLNEKLFF
clone size: .; V gene: TRBV20-1; CDR3 protein: CSALPGQAYYEQYF
clone size: .; V gene: TRBV7-8; CDR3 protein: CASSPGVPRGNQPQHF
clone size: many; V gene: TRBV6-1; CDR3 protein: CASTRLAEGPRNEQFF
clone size: few; V gene: TRBV7-2; CDR3 protein: CASSLRAVGGGDTEAFF
clone size: few; V gene: TRBV7-9; CDR3 protein: CASSAGTLGGAIYF
clone size: .; V gene: TRBV6-1; CDR3 protein: CASRGTGGAWGYTF
clone size: many; V gene: TRBV7-9; CDR3 protein: CASSLELAGKDEQFF
clone size: .; V gene: TRBV12-3/TRBV12-4; CDR3 protein: CASSPPFGQFYEQYF
clone size: many; V gene: TRBV7-3; CDR3 protein: CASSLAYPRGNEQFF
clone size: .; V gene: TRBV7-8; CDR3 protein: CASRRLAGGPEELFF
clone size: few; V gene: TRBV28; CDR3 protein: CASSWTSGGLGETQYF
clone size: few; V gene: TRBV5-1; CDR3 protein: CASSFSPSGGATDTQYF
clone size: .; V gene: TRBV9; CDR3 protein: CASSYTQSGMAFF
clone size: .; V gene: TRBV14; CDR3 protein: CASSQGGVRQAYEQYF
clone size: .; V gene: TRBV28; CDR3 protein: CASRRVSNQPQHF
clone size: few; V gene: TRBV10-3; CDR3 protein: CAISGSGTETQYF
clone size: few; V gene: TRBV4-3; CDR3 protein: CASSQDWDNLNEQYF
clone size: .; V gene: TRBV7-3; CDR3 protein: CASSSSGGGLGEQFF
clone size: many; V gene: TRBV20-1; CDR3 protein: CSARGLAGGGFF
clone size: few; V gene: TRBV29-1; CDR3 protein: CSAKLGDYGYTF
clone size: .; V gene: TRBV5-1; CDR3 protein: CASSLFTTSGGLLSGANVLTF
clone size: few; V gene: TRBV7-2; CDR3 protein: CASSSPAEGWGTGELFF
clone size: .; V gene: TRBV6-2/TRBV6-3; CDR3 protein: CASTSQGSGTGEQYF
clone size: many; V gene: TRBV11-2; CDR3 protein: CASRVAGVPHQFF
clone size: few; V gene: TRBV7-8; CDR3 protein: CASSSGPFAGELFF
clone size: many; V gene: TRBV7-2; CDR3 protein: CASSLRAQVNIQYF
clone size: large; V gene: TRBV4-1; CDR3 protein: CASSHYSVPTDTQYF
clone size: few; V gene: TRBV29-1; CDR3 protein: CSVASYGTGNYGYTF